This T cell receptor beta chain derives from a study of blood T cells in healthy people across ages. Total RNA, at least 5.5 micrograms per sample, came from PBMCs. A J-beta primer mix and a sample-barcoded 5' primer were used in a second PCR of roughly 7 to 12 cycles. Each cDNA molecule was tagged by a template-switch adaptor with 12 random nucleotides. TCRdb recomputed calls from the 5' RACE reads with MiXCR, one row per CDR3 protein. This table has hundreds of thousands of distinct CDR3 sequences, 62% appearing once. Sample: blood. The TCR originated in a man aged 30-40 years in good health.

The CDR3 nucleotides are TGTGCCAGCAGTTACTCGTTTCGGGGAACCTACGAGCAGTACTTC. Protein: CASSYSFRGTYEQYF. The chain joins TRBV6-6 to TRBJ2-4, with a weak D call TRBD2 (5 bases). The J call may be faulty, since TRBJ2-7 better matches the DNA end. The CDR3 has 15 amino acids. Germline V gene sequence: CDR1 MNHNY, CDR2 SVGAGI (reference sequence).